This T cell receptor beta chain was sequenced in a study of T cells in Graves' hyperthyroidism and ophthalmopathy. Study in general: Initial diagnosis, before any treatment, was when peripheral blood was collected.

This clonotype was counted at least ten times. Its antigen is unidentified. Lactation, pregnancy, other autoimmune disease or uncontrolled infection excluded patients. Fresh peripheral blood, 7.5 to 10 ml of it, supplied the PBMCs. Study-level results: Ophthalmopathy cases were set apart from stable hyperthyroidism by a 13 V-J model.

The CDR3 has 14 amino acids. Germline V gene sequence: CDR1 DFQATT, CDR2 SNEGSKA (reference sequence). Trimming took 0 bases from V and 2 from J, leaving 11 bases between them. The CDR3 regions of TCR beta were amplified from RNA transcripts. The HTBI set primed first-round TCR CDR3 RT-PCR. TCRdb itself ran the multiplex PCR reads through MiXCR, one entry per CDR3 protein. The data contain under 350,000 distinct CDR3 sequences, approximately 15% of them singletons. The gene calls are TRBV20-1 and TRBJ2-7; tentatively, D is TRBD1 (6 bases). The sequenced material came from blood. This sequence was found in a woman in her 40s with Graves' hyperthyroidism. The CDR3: CSARDWTAAYEQYF. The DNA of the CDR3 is TGCAGTGCTAGAGATTGGACAGCCGCCTACGAGCAGTACTTC.